This T cell receptor beta chain was found in a study of T-cell reconstitution after alpha-beta-depleted transplantation in children. This clonotype has more than one count but fewer than ten. Its antigen remains unknown. Trimming took 0 bases from V and 2 from J, leaving 11 bases between them. The germline V gene encodes CDR1 SGHVS and CDR2 FQNEAQ. The CDR3 has 16 amino acids. Study-wide points: Some patients owed their high day-60 TCRbeta diversity to surviving recipient T cells and thymic progenitors. Once a year had passed after transplant, T-cell counts and diversity came mostly from newly produced T cells. Several hundred rapidly expanded clones from non-depleted graft cells reportedly supplied alpha-beta T cells about two months post-transplant.

For TCRbeta, the library was prepared with unique molecular identifiers. TCRdb re-derived calls from the PCR reads in MiXCR, one entry per CDR3 protein. This sample has around 450,000 distinct CDR3 sequences; 15% to 20% occur once, and the top ten carry about 32%. The genes are TRBV7-8 and TRBJ1-5; D is ambiguous. This sequence originates from a boy younger than two who had a stem cell transplant for Wiskott-Aldrich syndrome, so the T cells may come from the graft donor. The sample was PBMCs, mostly from graft donor cells, taken 360 days after TCRalphabeta/CD19-depleted stem cell transplant. The CDR3 DNA reads TGTGCCAGCAGCTTAGCGGTCCGGCAGGGCAATCAGCCCCAGCATTTT. Translation: CASSLAVRQGNQPQHF.